This T cell receptor beta chain was documented in a study of blood T cells in healthy people across ages. Findings and caveats of the study: Measured against age, TCR beta diversity per million T cells decreased in a roughly linear manner.

About this clonotype itself: Its antigen is not known.

Drawing of peripheral blood yielded 7.5 to 10 milliliters from each donor. A second PCR, run for roughly 7 to 12 cycles, used a sample-barcoded 5' primer plus a J-beta primer mix. MiXCR was run by TCRdb on the 5' RACE reads, yielding one entry per CDR3 protein. This table has about 1,500,000 distinct CDR3 sequences, about 43% appearing once. Germline V gives CDR1 ENHRY, CDR2 SYGVKD. The V end lost 6 bases, the J end lost 8 bases, and 14 bases lay between the germline ends. The CDR3 has 13 amino acids. The chain joins TRBV10-3 to TRBJ1-3, with unresolved D. The origin of this receptor is a woman between 18 and 30 years old in good health. The sample was blood. The CDR3 here is CAIRGIGVDTIYF. In nucleotides, the CDR3 is TGTGCCATCAGGGGAATCGGTGTGGACACCATATATTTT.